The rows below give T cell receptor beta chains drawn from one sample of a study of tumor and adjacent non-tumor tissue in lung cancer. From the multiplex PCR reads, TCRdb called clonotypes with MiXCR, one entry per CDR3 protein. Of tens of thousands of distinct CDR3 sequences in the sample, less than 75% are singletons; the top ten hold around 30%. Sequenced sample: distant non-tumor lung tissue. The receptors stem from a woman in her 50s with non-small cell lung cancer. CDR3s include the opening cysteine and the closing phenylalanine or tryptophan. A D gene is named only where the DNA matches it firmly. Clone size, where shown, is once, few, many, or a class for clones that have expanded.

CDR3 protein: CANSHDLLDTQYF
CDR3 DNA: TGCGCCAACAGCCATGATCTGTTAGATACGCAGTATTTT
clone size: .
V gene: TRBV4-1
J gene: TRBJ2-3
D gene: .

CDR3 protein: CDSSSGTGPTYEPYF
CDR3 DNA: TGTGACAGCAGCTCGGGGACAGGCCCGACCTACGAGCCGTACTTC
clone size: few
V gene: TRBV11-2
J gene: TRBJ2-7
D gene: TRBD1

CDR3 protein: CASSYDLGTANTEAFF
CDR3 DNA: TGTGCCAGCAGTTACGATTTGGGGACAGCGAACACTGAAGCTTTCTTT
clone size: many
V gene: TRBV6-2/TRBV6-3
J gene: TRBJ1-1
D gene: TRBD1

CDR3 protein: CASSYSLASREQFF
CDR3 DNA: TGTGCCAGCAGTTACTCCTTAGCGTCTCGAGAGCAGTTCTTC
clone size: many
V gene: TRBV6-5
J gene: TRBJ2-1
D gene: .

CDR3 protein: CASSFSSGTNEQFF
CDR3 DNA: TGTGCCAGCAGCTTTTCTAGCGGGACGAATGAGCAGTTCTTC
clone size: .
V gene: TRBV7-9
J gene: TRBJ2-1
D gene: TRBD2

CDR3 protein: CASTPTGSFYNEQFF
CDR3 DNA: TGTGCCAGTACCCCGACAGGGTCGTTCTACAATGAGCAGTTCTTC
clone size: .
V gene: TRBV19
J gene: TRBJ2-1
D gene: TRBD1

CDR3 protein: CASRPPVTYNEQYF
CDR3 DNA: TGTGCCAGCAGACCCCCCGTGACGTACAACGAGCAGTACTTC
clone size: .
V gene: TRBV6-6
J gene: TRBJ2-7
D gene: .

CDR3 protein: CSVVLAGGSYEQYF
CDR3 DNA: TGCAGCGTTGTATTGGCGGGAGGTTCCTACGAGCAGTACTTC
clone size: many
V gene: TRBV29-1
J gene: TRBJ2-7
D gene: TRBD2

CDR3 protein: CSARLGTGTEAFF
CDR3 DNA: TGCAGTGCTCGTTTGGGCACAGGGACTGAAGCTTTCTTT
clone size: many
V gene: TRBV20-1
J gene: TRBJ1-1
D gene: .

CDR3 protein: CASSQGGGGEQYF
CDR3 DNA: TGCGCCAGCAGCCAAGGGGGAGGAGGTGAGCAGTACTTC
clone size: .
V gene: TRBV4-3
J gene: TRBJ2-7
D gene: .

CDR3 protein: CATKRDRAGGYTF
CDR3 DNA: TGCGCCACCAAGAGGGACAGGGCGGGTGGCTACACCTTC
clone size: few
V gene: TRBV5-1
J gene: TRBJ1-2
D gene: TRBD1

CDR3 protein: CSASPRTSGIDGQFF
CDR3 DNA: TGCAGTGCTAGTCCCAGGACTAGCGGGATCGATGGGCAGTTCTTC
clone size: .
V gene: TRBV20-1
J gene: TRBJ2-1
D gene: TRBD2

CDR3 protein: CDSSLEAVGGATDTQYF
CDR3 DNA: TGTGACAGCAGCTTAGAAGCGGTGGGTGGGGCCACAGATACGCAGTATTTT
clone size: .
V gene: TRBV11-1
J gene: TRBJ2-3
D gene: .

CDR3 protein: CASSYSISEQYF
CDR3 DNA: TGTGCCAGCAGTTACTCGATTTCCGAGCAGTACTTC
clone size: many
V gene: TRBV6-6
J gene: TRBJ2-7
D gene: .

CDR3 protein: CASSRPLGGRGRNPRRVGELFF
CDR3 DNA: TGTGCCAGCAGCCGACCCCTTGGCGGGAGAGGGCGAAACCCCCGGCGGGTCGGGGAGCTGTTTTTT
clone size: .
V gene: TRBV6-2/TRBV6-3
J gene: TRBJ2-2
D gene: TRBD2

CDR3 protein: CSVGTSGYSYEQYF
CDR3 DNA: TGCAGCGTCGGGACTAGCGGTTACTCCTACGAGCAGTACTTC
clone size: medium-sized
V gene: TRBV29-1
J gene: TRBJ2-7
D gene: TRBD2

CDR3 protein: CASSLTARLHRNGYEQYF
CDR3 DNA: TGTGCCAGCAGTTTAACAGCCAGACTACACCGAAATGGGTATGAGCAGTACTTC
clone size: .
V gene: TRBV12-3/TRBV12-4
J gene: TRBJ2-7
D gene: .

CDR3 protein: CASSSGGRRYNEQFF
CDR3 DNA: TGTGCCAGCAGCTCTGGAGGGAGAAGGTACAATGAGCAGTTCTTC
clone size: .
V gene: TRBV11-2
J gene: TRBJ2-1
D gene: .

CDR3 protein: CASSFGGSRISNGELFF
CDR3 DNA: TGTGCCAGCAGCTTTGGGGGTAGCAGAATTTCCAATGGGGAGTTGTTTTTT
clone size: .
V gene: TRBV11-2
J gene: TRBJ2-2
D gene: .

CDR3 protein: CDSSLATGTDAQCF
CDR3 DNA: TGTGACAGCAGCTTAGCGACCGGGACAGACGCGCAGTGTTTT
clone size: .
V gene: TRBV11-1
J gene: TRBJ2-3
D gene: TRBD1

CDR3 protein: CASSLVPTGGRQPQHF
CDR3 DNA: TGTGCCAGCAGTTTAGTTCCGACAGGGGGCAGGCAGCCCCAGCATTTT
clone size: medium-sized
V gene: TRBV28
J gene: TRBJ1-5
D gene: TRBD1

CDR3 protein: CASSATYFYEQYF
CDR3 DNA: TGTGCCAGCAGTGCGACGTATTTCTATGAGCAGTACTTC
clone size: .
V gene: TRBV6-1
J gene: TRBJ2-7
D gene: .

CDR3 protein: CASSQYGNEQFF
CDR3 DNA: TGTGCCAGCAGCCAGTACGGGAATGAGCAGTTCTTC
clone size: .
V gene: TRBV11-2
J gene: TRBJ2-1
D gene: .

CDR3 protein: CANSQSSGSYTWEMFF
CDR3 DNA: TGCGCCAACAGCCAATCCTCCGGGTCCTACACCTGGGAGATGTTTTTT
clone size: .
V gene: TRBV4-1
J gene: TRBJ2-2
D gene: .

CDR3 protein: CANSQDQFRMNTEAIF
CDR3 DNA: TGCGCCAACAGCCAAGATCAGTTCAGGATGAACACTGAAGCTATCTTT
clone size: .
V gene: TRBV4-1
J gene: TRBJ1-1
D gene: .

CDR3 protein: CASSYGVRGAGELYF
CDR3 DNA: TGTGCCAGCAGTTACGGTGTCAGGGGGGCTGGGGAGCTGTATTTT
clone size: once
V gene: TRBV6-5
J gene: TRBJ2-2
D gene: .

CDR3 protein: CASSILSNQPQHF
CDR3 DNA: TGTGCCAGCAGCATACTTAGCAATCAGCCCCAGCATTTT
clone size: medium-sized
V gene: TRBV6-2/TRBV6-3
J gene: TRBJ1-5
D gene: .

CDR3 protein: CASKRGPWQPQHF
CDR3 DNA: TGTGCCAGCAAGAGAGGGCCTTGGCAGCCCCAGCATTTT
clone size: .
V gene: TRBV28
J gene: TRBJ1-5
D gene: .

CDR3 protein: CPSSLDRSSYTQYF
CDR3 DNA: TGTCCCAGCAGTCTGGACAGGTCCTCATATACGCAGTATTTT
clone size: .
V gene: TRBV6-1
J gene: TRBJ2-3
D gene: TRBD1

CDR3 protein: CASSLEVEGAAGANVLTF
CDR3 DNA: TGTGCCAGCAGCTTAGAAGTGGAGGGGGCGGCTGGGGCCAACGTCCTGACTTTC
clone size: many
V gene: TRBV7-6
J gene: TRBJ2-6
D gene: .

CDR3 protein: CASSRHQHERYF
CDR3 DNA: TGTGCCAGCAGTCGACACCAACACGAGCGGTACTTC
clone size: .
V gene: TRBV6-2/TRBV6-3
J gene: TRBJ2-7
D gene: .

CDR3 protein: CAGSQTTGLNYGCTF
CDR3 DNA: .
clone size: .
V gene: TRBV12-3/TRBV12-4
J gene: TRBJ1-2
D gene: .

CDR3 protein: CASGYTRDYSEQFF
CDR3 DNA: TGTGCCAGTGGTTACACTAGAGACTACAGTGAGCAGTTCTTC
clone size: .
V gene: TRBV6-5
J gene: TRBJ2-1
D gene: .

CDR3 protein: CASSPLDNEQFF
CDR3 DNA: TGTGCCAGTAGCCCATTGGACAATGAGCAATTCTTC
clone size: few
V gene: TRBV11-2
J gene: TRBJ2-1
D gene: .

CDR3 protein: CANSSRSWASLGEQFF
CDR3 DNA: TGCGCCAACAGCTCACGCTCATGGGCCTCGCTGGGGGAGCAGTTCTTC
clone size: .
V gene: TRBV11-2
J gene: TRBJ2-1
D gene: .

CDR3 protein: CAIAGGLNEQFF
CDR3 DNA: TGTGCCATCGCAGGGGGTCTTAATGAGCAGTTCTTC
clone size: many
V gene: TRBV10-3
J gene: TRBJ2-1
D gene: TRBD1

CDR3 protein: CASSRRDTDTQYF
CDR3 DNA: TGTGCCAGCAGCCGCCGTGACACAGATACACAGTATTTT
clone size: .
V gene: TRBV11-3
J gene: TRBJ2-3
D gene: .

CDR3 protein: CANQSLGQSYQNEQFF
CDR3 DNA: TGTGCCAACCAGAGCCTGGGGCAGAGTTACCAGAATGAGCAGTTCTTC
clone size: .
V gene: TRBV11-2
J gene: TRBJ2-1
D gene: .

CDR3 protein: CASSRTGGLYNVQSF
CDR3 DNA: TGCGCCAGCAGCCGGACAGGGGGCCTCTACAATGTGCAGTCCTTC
clone size: .
V gene: TRBV4-3
J gene: TRBJ2-1
D gene: TRBD1

CDR3 protein: CASSLRGKGYTF
CDR3 DNA: TGTGCCAGCAGCCTTCGAGGGAAGGGCTACACCTTC
clone size: .
V gene: TRBV3-1
J gene: TRBJ1-2
D gene: .

CDR3 protein: CVSSAAGLAGYEQYF
CDR3 DNA: TGTGTCAGCAGCGCCGCTGGACTAGCGGGATACGAGCAGTACTTC
clone size: .
V gene: TRBV28
J gene: TRBJ2-7
D gene: TRBD2

CDR3 protein: CASSLIQDRRIRAIF
CDR3 DNA: TGTGCCAGCAGTTTAATCCAGGACAGGCGCATCAGGGCTATCTTT
clone size: .
V gene: TRBV28
J gene: TRBJ1-1
D gene: TRBD1